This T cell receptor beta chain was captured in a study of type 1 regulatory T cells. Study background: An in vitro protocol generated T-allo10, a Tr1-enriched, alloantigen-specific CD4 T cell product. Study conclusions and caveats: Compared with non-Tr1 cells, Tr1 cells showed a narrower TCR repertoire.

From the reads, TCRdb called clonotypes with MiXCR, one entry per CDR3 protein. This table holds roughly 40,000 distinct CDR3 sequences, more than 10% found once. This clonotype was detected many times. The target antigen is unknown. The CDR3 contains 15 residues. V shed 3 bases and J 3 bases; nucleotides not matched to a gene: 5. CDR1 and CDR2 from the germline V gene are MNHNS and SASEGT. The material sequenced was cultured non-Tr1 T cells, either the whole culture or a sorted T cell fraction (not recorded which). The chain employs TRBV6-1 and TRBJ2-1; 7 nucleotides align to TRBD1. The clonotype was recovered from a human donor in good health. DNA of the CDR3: TGTGCCAGCAGTGATCCCAGGGGGTACTACAATGAGCAGTTCTTC. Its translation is CASSDPRGYYNEQFF.